The source of this T cell receptor beta chain is a study of blood T cells in healthy people across ages. The study, taken as a whole, reports: Nothing was known about donor CMV status, and this possibly confounded expanded clonotype changes. The recorded TCR beta diversity per million T cells decreased in a roughly linear manner with age.

The use of a sample-barcoded 5' primer and a J-beta primer mix characterized a second PCR of 7 to 11 cycles. Each of the cDNA molecules was tagged by a template-switch adaptor with 12 random nucleotides. TCRdb itself ran the 5' RACE reads through MiXCR, one entry per CDR3 protein. Of around 2 million distinct CDR3 sequences in the sample, around 42% were seen once. This CDR3 contains 10 residues. Trimming left V 8 bases short and J 11 bases short, with 12 bases between. Germline V lookup: CDR1 ENHRY, CDR2 SYGVKD. About this clonotype: Its target is unknown.

Each donor had 8.5 to 10 milliliters of peripheral blood drawn. Sample: blood. This clonotype was sampled from a human donor in good health. The J gene is TRBJ2-5, the V gene TRBV10-3; possibly TRBD2 for D (6 bases). The chain's CDR3 is CAIGSGEQYF. In DNA, the CDR3 is TGTGCCATCGGATCGGGGGAGCAGTACTTC.